A single sample is the source of the 3 T cell receptor beta chains below, sequenced in a study of regulatory T cells in long-lasting Graves disease. The sample's time point: newly diagnosed GD, antithyroid drugs for less than 3 months. The authors made the TCR library using RNA they extracted from PBMCs. The authors built TCR beta libraries using iRepertoire HTBI primers and Arm-PCR of CDR3 regions. In TCRdb, the multiplex PCR reads were re-called with MiXCR into one record per CDR3 protein. The sample holds a few hundred thousand distinct CDR3 sequences, roughly 12% seen once. In addition, the sample was reused for a study of T cells in Graves' hyperthyroidism and ophthalmopathy.

The sample consisted of peripheral blood mononuclear cells (PBMCs), taken at new diagnosis, from a patient treated with antithyroid drugs. These TCRs come from a woman aged 18 to 35 with Graves disease.

This clonotype was recorded many times. V gene TRBV27 combines with J gene TRBJ2-2; no clear D gene. V was cut by 5 bases and J by 8 bases, with 6 bases left in between. Germline assignment: CDR1 MNHEY and CDR2 SMNVEV (reference sequence). The CDR3 totals 11 residues. The CDR3 here is CASSDRGELFF. In DNA form, the CDR3 reads TGTGCCAGCAGTGACCGTGGGGAGCTGTTTTTT.

The J gene is TRBJ2-2, the V gene TRBV7-2, with 8 bases matching TRBD2. The V segment lost 1 base and the J segment 3 bases; nucleotides outside the gene matches: 28. The CDR3 loop spans 24 amino acids. From germline, CDR1 is SGHTA and CDR2 FQGNSA. The CDR3: CASSLGSAAYLKGEGRGDTGELFF. The CDR3 DNA is TGTGCCAGCAGCTTAGGATCAGCCGCATATTTGAAAGGGGAAGGGCGGGGGGACACCGGGGAGCTGTTTTTT.

This clonotype was counted only a few times. The chain is built from TRBV12-3 or TRBV12-4 and TRBJ2-7, with TRBD2 matching 9 bases. Unmatched junction bases numbered 12, after V lost 5 bases and J lost 4 bases. The CDR3 has 16 amino acids. CDR3 sequence: CASSGHVTSGLYEQYF. The CDR3 DNA is TGTGCCAGCAGTGGCCACGTGACTAGCGGACTTTACGAGCAGTACTTC.